Reported below is one T cell receptor beta chain. The sample comes from a study of CD8 T cells in Susac syndrome. The CDR3 is 12 amino acids. The V and J ends lost 2 bases and 4 bases respectively, with 6 bases between them. Germline V CDR1 and CDR2: SGHNT, YYREEE (reference sequence). RNA was extracted with the RNeasy kit, and a quantity of roughly 0.5 to 1 ug was reverse transcribed using random hexamers. In TCRdb, the immunoSEQ multiplex PCR reads were re-called with MiXCR into one record per CDR3 protein. The data show 400,000 or so distinct CDR3 sequences, around 85% seen once. Sequencing was done on a sample of CD8+ T cells from PBMCs. The chain carries TRBV5-4 and TRBJ1-2; D is unclear. This TCR came from a human donor with multiple sclerosis. In DNA form, the CDR3 reads TGTGCCAGCAGCTTCCGGAGCTATGGCTACACCTTC. Translated, it gives CASSFRSYGYTF.